This T cell receptor (beta chain) was obtained from a study of circulating and synovial CD4+ cells in juvenile arthritis. Germline-derived CDR1 and CDR2 are KGHSH and LQKENI. J lost 7 bases, V lost 4 bases, and 6 bases had no gene match. This CDR3 contains 15 residues. The repertoire was sequenced with immunoSEQ multiplex PCR; TCRdb's copy has only in-frame clones and lacks some. This table holds 2,500 to 4,000 clones, approximately 86% found once. Sequencing input: CD4+ T cells from synovial fluid. The TCR comes from a human donor with juvenile idiopathic arthritis. The V and J genes are TRBV18 and TRBJ2-1, with 11 bases fitting TRBD2. CDR3 residues: CASSLAGGPDNEQFF. The CDR3 nucleotides read TGTGCCAGCTCACTAGCGGGAGGGCCAGATAATGAGCAGTTCTTC.